These T cell receptor beta chains were read from a single sample in a study of CD8 T cells in ankylosing spondylitis. TCRdb re-called the 5' RACE reads with MiXCR, one entry per CDR3 protein. The sample shows about 150,000 distinct CDR3 sequences, around a third of them seen only once. Sequencing was done on a sample of synovial fluid, either unsorted or a sorted T cell fraction (not recorded which). The receptors derive from a male donor with ankylosing spondylitis. The CDR3 runs from the conserved cysteine through the conserved F or W. A D gene is named only where the DNA matches it firmly. Only some rows state a clone size, as once, few, many or a class for expanded clones.

V,size,D,J,DNA,CDR3
TRBV18,few,TRBD1,TRBJ2-7,TGTGCCAGCTCACAGTACCGGGACAGGGTATACGAGCAGTACTTC,CASSQYRDRVYEQYF
TRBV20-1,.,TRBD1,TRBJ1-6,TGCAGTGCAGCCTCCGGAAAGGGGGCAGGGGAGGACCTCCACTTT,CSAASGKGAGEDLHF
TRBV12-3/TRBV12-4,.,TRBD1,TRBJ1-2,TGTGCCAGCAGTAAGACAGGGGGCTTGGACTATGGCTACACCTTC,CASSKTGGLDYGYTF
TRBV5-6,.,.,TRBJ2-2,TGTGCCAGCAGCGATCCCAGGAACACCGGGGAGCTGTTTTTT,CASSDPRNTGELFF
TRBV6-2/TRBV6-3,few,.,TRBJ2-3,TGTGCCAGCAGGGACGGCGCCATGGATACGCAGTATTTT,CASRDGAMDTQYF
TRBV20-1,.,.,TRBJ1-2,TGCAGTGCTATCGAACCGGGACACCTAGCTAACTATGGCTACACCTTC,CSAIEPGHLANYGYTF
TRBV24-1,few,.,TRBJ2-1,TGTGCCACCAGTACGCAGGGCTACAATGAGCAGTTCTTC,CATSTQGYNEQFF
TRBV7-6,many,.,TRBJ1-4,TGTGCCAGCAGCGCCGGGGCAAGTCAGGAAAAACTGTTTTTT,CASSAGASQEKLFF
TRBV7-3,few,TRBD1,TRBJ2-2,TGTGCCAGCAGCTCACGTCAGGGGGCCGGGGAGCTGTTTTTT,CASSSRQGAGELFF
TRBV20-1,.,.,TRBJ1-1,TGCAGTGCTAGTGTGCAGGTGGGGATGAACACTGAAGCTTTCTTT,CSASVQVGMNTEAFF
TRBV12-3/TRBV12-4,few,.,TRBJ1-1,TGTGCCAGCAGTAGAAGGGCTCGCACTGAAGCTTTCTTT,CASSRRARTEAFF
TRBV6-5,.,.,TRBJ1-1,TGTGCCAGCAGTTACTACACTGAAGCTTTCTTT,CASSYYTEAFF
TRBV7-2,.,.,TRBJ2-7,TGTGCCAGCAGCTTAAGTGGGGAACCCTTCCACGAGCAGTACTTC,CASSLSGEPFHEQYF
TRBV19,.,.,TRBJ1-2,TGTGCCAGTTTGATGCGGGGCGATGACTATGGCTACACCTTC,CASLMRGDDYGYTF
TRBV24-1,.,.,TRBJ2-7,TGTGCCACCAGTTCGTCCCGGGGGAATGAGCAGTACTTC,CATSSSRGNEQYF
TRBV6-2/TRBV6-3,many,TRBD2,TRBJ2-7,TGTGCCACAGGGAGACTAGCGCGATTTTACGAGCAGTACTTC,CATGRLARFYEQYF
TRBV3-1,.,TRBD2,TRBJ2-2,TGTGCCAGCAGCCAAGAGTCGCTAGCGGTCAACACCGGGGAGCTGTTTTTT,CASSQESLAVNTGELFF
TRBV20-1,many,.,TRBJ1-2,TGCAGTGCAACAATTCCGACAGCTAACTATGGCTACACCTTC,CSATIPTANYGYTF
TRBV20-1,many,.,TRBJ2-4,TGCAGTGCTAGGAAGGACCCCAAAAACATTCAGTACTTC,CSARKDPKNIQYF
TRBV11-1,few,.,TRBJ2-2,TGTGCCAGCAGCCCACAGGGTTTCGGCACCGGGGAGCTGTTTTTT,CASSPQGFGTGELFF
TRBV5-1,few,.,TRBJ2-3,TGCGCCAGCGGGCGGCTGGCTAGTTCGGATACGCAGTATTTT,CASGRLASSDTQYF
TRBV9,.,.,TRBJ1-6,TGTGCCAGCAGCCCCCCCGGCGGGATCGGATCACCCCTCCACTTT,CASSPPGGIGSPLHF
TRBV6-1,few,TRBD1,TRBJ2-2,TGTGCCAGCAGGGACAGGGTGAACACCGGGGAGCTGTTTTTT,CASRDRVNTGELFF
TRBV5-1,many,.,TRBJ1-1,TGCGCCAGCAGCTTGCCTCCGACAGGAAAGAACACTGAAGCTTTCTTT,CASSLPPTGKNTEAFF
TRBV2,.,TRBD1,TRBJ1-2,TGTGCCAGCACCACTCGACAGGGTTCTAACTATGGCTACACCTTC,CASTTRQGSNYGYTF
TRBV20-1,.,TRBD2,TRBJ2-1,TGCAGTGCTAGAGATTTAGCGGGGCCCTACTACAATGAGCAGTTCTTC,CSARDLAGPYYNEQFF
TRBV6-5,.,.,TRBJ2-2,TGTGCCAGCAGACACACCGGGGAGCTGTTTTTT,CASRHTGELFF
TRBV6-1,.,.,TRBJ2-1,TGTGCCAGCAGGTCTTCGTCTGGACAGAGTTTCGGGAATGAGCAGTTCTTC,CASRSSSGQSFGNEQFF
TRBV12-3/TRBV12-4,.,.,TRBJ1-6,TGTGCCAGCAGCCTAGGGGAGGGGCAAGGGAATTCACCCCTCCACTTT,CASSLGEGQGNSPLHF
TRBV24-1,many,.,TRBJ1-1,TGTGCCACCAGGCTACCGACGGGACTTGAAGCTTTCTTT,CATRLPTGLEAFF
TRBV24-1,many,.,TRBJ2-1,TGTGCCACCGCCCCCCCCGGGGCTACCTACAATGAGCAGTTCTTC,CATAPPGATYNEQFF
TRBV6-1,.,TRBD2,TRBJ2-2,TGTGCCAGCAGCCGAGGGACTAGCGGAAGGGGGGCCGGGGAGCTGTTTTTT,CASSRGTSGRGAGELFF
TRBV24-1,.,TRBD1,TRBJ1-2,TGTGCCACCAGTGATCGTGGGACAGCCTATGGCTACACCTTC,CATSDRGTAYGYTF
TRBV18,few,TRBD1,TRBJ1-2,TGTGCCAGCTCACCGGACAGGGACTATGGCTACACCTTC,CASSPDRDYGYTF
TRBV14,.,.,TRBJ1-3,TGTGCCAGCAGCCAAGAGAAGAGAGGAGGGCACTCTGGAAACACCATATATTTT,CASSQEKRGGHSGNTIYF
TRBV24-1,.,TRBD2,TRBJ2-1,TGTGCCACCAGTGACCCGGGACTAGGCCATGAGCAGTTCTTC,CATSDPGLGHEQFF
TRBV24-1,.,TRBD1,TRBJ2-1,TGTGCCACCAGTGATAGCTTGATAAGACAGGGGGCCCGGAGCTCCTACAATGAGCAGTTCTTC,CATSDSLIRQGARSSYNEQFF
TRBV5-1,.,.,TRBJ2-3,TGCGCCAGCGAGGGCGGAGCACCGGGACTGAGAACAGATACGCAGTATTTT,CASEGGAPGLRTDTQYF
TRBV24-1,few,.,TRBJ2-5,TGTGCCACCAGTGACCGCCGGGTCCAAGAGACCCAGTACTTC,CATSDRRVQETQYF
TRBV5-1,few,.,TRBJ2-1,TGCGCCAGCAGCGCACAGCTGGCGGGGCAAACCAATGAGCAGTTCTTC,CASSAQLAGQTNEQFF
TRBV5-5,few,TRBD1,TRBJ1-5,TGTGCCAGCAGCTTGGCAGGGGGCCCCAATCAGCCCCAGCATTTT,CASSLAGGPNQPQHF
TRBV7-6,.,TRBD2,TRBJ2-3,TGTGCCAGCAGCCTCGACCCTACTAGCGGCCGCACAGATACGCAGTATTTT,CASSLDPTSGRTDTQYF
TRBV7-2,few,TRBD2,TRBJ2-3,TGTGCCAGCAGGACGACTAGCGGGGCAGATACGCAGTATTTT,CASRTTSGADTQYF
TRBV5-1,.,TRBD1,TRBJ1-1,TGCGCCAGCAGCTCGGGACAGACCTGGAACACTGAAGCTTTCTTT,CASSSGQTWNTEAFF
TRBV13,few,.,TRBJ1-1,TGTGCCAGCAGCTTAGACGCGAACACTGAAGCTTTCTTT,CASSLDANTEAFF
TRBV2,.,TRBD1,TRBJ1-1,TGTGCCAGCAGTGGCCAACTAGTTCCGGGACAGACAATGAACACTGAAGCTTTCTTT,CASSGQLVPGQTMNTEAFF